The 29 T cell receptor beta chains in this list originate from one sample, sequenced in a study of blood T cell repertoires in COVID-19. Profiled with immunoSEQ multiplex PCR; TCRdb holds only in-frame clones, not every one. The table has under 130,000 clones, more than 70% seen once; the top ten hold 3.5%. The sequencing sample was made of peripheral blood. These receptor sequences come from a woman aged 60-75 years with acute or convalescent COVID-19.

This clone showed up just once. This sequence joins TRBV5-1 and TRBJ1-1; 7 bases fit TRBD1. This CDR3 region has 15 residues. Germline V gene sequence: CDR1 SGHRS, CDR2 YFSETQ. V shed 4 bases and J 0 bases; nucleotides not matched to a gene: 6. CDR3 residues: CASSLGTALNTEAFF. The CDR3, as DNA: TGCGCCAGCAGCCTCGGGACAGCATTGAACACTGAAGCTTTCTTT. Drawing the rest from reference TRBV5-1 and TRBJ1-1, the complete variable domain is KAGVTQTPRYLIKTRGQQVTLSCSPISGHRSVSWYQQTPGQGLQFLFEYFSETQRNKGNFPGRFSGRQFSNSRSEMNVSTLELGDSALYLCASSLGTALNTEAFFGQGTRLTVV.

This clone was observed a handful of times. The chain combines TRBV7-9 with TRBJ1-1; D ambiguous. CDR3 length equals 13 residues. The germline V and J ends were trimmed by 3 bases and 7 bases, with 12 bases remaining between them. Germline assignment: CDR1 SEHNR and CDR2 FQNEAQ (reference sequence). DNA of the CDR3: TGTGCCAGCAGCTTTCTGGGCGCGGGTGAAGCTTTCTTT. Its protein is CASSFLGAGEAFF.

J is TRBJ1-2 and V is TRBV27; 8 nucleotides match TRBD1. The CDR3 runs 13 residues. The ends lost 4 bases at V and 4 bases at J; junction bases unmatched: 2. The V gene's germline CDR1 is MNHEY and CDR2 SMNVEV (reference sequence). CDR3 sequence: CASSWDRLYGYTF. The CDR3 region has the DNA TGTGCCAGCAGTTGGGACAGGCTCTATGGCTACACCTTC.

The V call is TRBV10-3, the J call TRBJ1-1, with D possibly TRBD1 on 5 matching bases. The CDR3 is 16 residues long. V was clipped by 10 bases and J by 1 base, with 22 bases between them. The germline V gene encodes CDR1 ENHRY and CDR2 SYGVKD. The CDR3 nucleotides are TGTGCCACCTCTACTGGGACTCATAAGGGGAACACTGAAGCTTTCTTT. Its protein product is CATSTGTHKGNTEAFF.

The chain has TRBV19 and TRBJ2-2, with 7 bases fitting TRBD2. Germline V gene lookup returns CDR1 LNHDA and CDR2 SQIVND (reference sequence). V lost 9 bases, J lost 2 bases, and 12 bases stayed unmatched. The CDR3 runs 16 residues. The CDR3 DNA sequence: TGTGCCAGCTCTACTTGGGCTAGCGGTAACACCGGGGAGCTGTTTTTT. Protein sequence: CASSTWASGNTGELFF.

This rearrangement joins TRBV28 to TRBJ1-1; the D gene is possibly TRBD1 (5 bases). Germline loops: CDR1 MDHEN, CDR2 SYDVKM. Trimming stripped 8 bases from V and 0 bases from J, with 19 bases between. CDR3 length: 16 amino acids. The CDR3 DNA sequence: TGTGCCAGCTTCCAACAGCGGGGGGGTGTGAACACTGAAGCTTTCTTT. It specifies CASFQQRGGVNTEAFF.

The chain links TRBV18 to TRBJ2-5, with a possible D match to TRBD2 (6 bases). The length of the CDR3 is 15 residues. Germline CDR1 KGHSH, CDR2 LQKENI. V was clipped by 4 bases and J by 2 bases, with 14 bases between them. CDR3 amino acids: CASSLTFSGQETQYF. The CDR3, as DNA: TGTGCCAGCTCACTTACTTTTAGCGGACAAGAGACCCAGTACTTC.

V and J are TRBV5-1 and TRBJ1-6; perhaps TRBD1 as D (6 bases). The germline V gene has CDR1 SGHRS and CDR2 YFSETQ. CDR3 size: 16 residues. The ends were cut back, 0 bases at V and 7 bases at J, with 14 bases in the middle. In DNA form, the CDR3 reads TGCGCCAGCAGCTTGGAACGTCAGGGGTTAAATTCACCCCTCCACTTT. Its protein product is CASSLERQGLNSPLHF.

The chain couples TRBV9 to TRBJ1-1, with 8 positions matching TRBD1. The V and J ends lost 4 bases and 3 bases, in that order; junction bases with no gene match: 11. This CDR3 has 16 amino acids. Germline CDR1 is SGDLS and CDR2 is YYNGEE. The CDR3 loop reads CASSLRRTGKDTEAFF. The CDR3 DNA is TGTGCCAGCAGCCTTCGACGGACAGGGAAAGACACTGAAGCTTTCTTT.

The chain uses TRBV27 and TRBJ1-6; 12 nucleotides agree with TRBD1. The ends lost 0 bases at V and 8 bases at J; junction bases unmatched: 11. CDR3 length equals 19 residues. CDR1 is MNHEY, CDR2 SMNVEV, per germline (reference sequence). Written as DNA, the CDR3 is TGTGCCAGCAGTTTATCGTTCCCTCCCGGGACAGGGGGCTATTCACCCCTCCACTTT. It is translated as CASSLSFPPGTGGYSPLHF.

The V call is TRBV9, the J call TRBJ2-6; tentative D call: TRBD1 (6 bases). There are 16 residues in the CDR3. The germline V gene has CDR1 SGDLS and CDR2 YYNGEE. Trimming left V 5 bases short and J 0 bases short, with 12 bases between. The CDR3 DNA follows: TGTGCCAGCAGGGGGCGACAGGCCTCTGGGGCCAACGTCCTGACTTTC. Translating it yields CASRGRQASGANVLTF.

This clone was seen a single time. CDR3 protein: CASRRGWIGNTIYF. CDR3 nucleotides: TGTGCCAGTAGGAGAGGGTGGATCGGAAACACCATATATTTT. V is TRBV6-5 and J is TRBJ1-3; D uncertain. Germline assignment: CDR1 MNHEY and CDR2 SVGAGI. This CDR3 spans 14 amino acids. Trimming shortened V by 9 bases and J by 4 bases, and 16 bases separated the two germline ends.

This chain uses TRBV2 with TRBJ2-7; D remains ambiguous. Germline CDR1 is SNHLY and CDR2 is FYNNEI. Trimming cost V 3 bases and J 3 bases, with 15 bases left between them. This CDR3 contains 15 residues. CDR3 in amino acids: CASSDAPFAVYEQYF. The CDR3 coding sequence is TGTGCCAGCAGTGATGCGCCTTTCGCCGTCTACGAGCAGTACTTC.

The V and J genes are TRBV5-1 and TRBJ2-3; no reliable D call. The germline V gene encodes CDR1 SGHRS and CDR2 YFSETQ. V shed 2 bases and J shed 1 base, with 11 bases lying between them. This CDR3 has 15 residues. CDR3 region: CASSFSDSGTDTQYF. CDR3 DNA sequence: TGCGCCAGCAGCTTTTCCGACTCCGGCACAGATACGCAGTATTTT.

The rearrangement links TRBV6-2 or TRBV6-3 to TRBJ1-1, with D perhaps matching TRBD1 (5 bases). The CDR3 contains 14 residues. V lost 3 bases to trimming and J lost 2 bases, with 10 bases between them. Germline V lookup: CDR1 MNHEY, CDR2 SVGEGT. The CDR3 DNA follows: TGTGCCAGCAGTTATTACGGGGGTAACACTGAAGCTTTCTTT. Protein: CASSYYGGNTEAFF.

This clone was counted once. The rearrangement joins TRBV3-1 (or the pseudogene TRBV3-2) to TRBJ2-1; 7 bases match TRBD2. Germline trimming cut 4 bases from V and 6 bases from J; bases unmatched to any gene: 9. The germline V gene has CDR1 LGHDT and CDR2 YNNKEL (reference sequence). The CDR3 contains 15 residues. CDR3 region: CASSPLAGLGNEQFF. The CDR3 bases are TGTGCCAGCAGCCCGTTAGCGGGCTTGGGCAATGAGCAGTTCTTC.

This clone was seen once. The chain combines TRBV9 with TRBJ2-1; no clear D gene. CDR1 is SGDLS and CDR2 is YYNGEE in the germline V gene. The CDR3 consists of 14 residues. Between the trimmed V and J ends, which lost 4 bases and 0 bases, there was a span of 8 bases. CDR3 sequence: CASSSPSSYNEQFF. CDR3 coding DNA: TGTGCCAGCAGCTCCCCGAGCTCCTACAATGAGCAGTTCTTC. Together with reference TRBV9 and TRBJ2-1, the CDR3 gives the full variable domain: DSGVTQTPKHLITATGQRVTLRCSPRSGDLSVYWYQQSLDQGLQFLIQYYNGEERAKGNILERFSAQQFPDLHSELNLSSLELGDSALYFCASSSPSSYNEQFFGPGTRLTVL.

The chain recombines TRBV10-3 with TRBJ1-1; no clear D gene. CDR3 length: 15 residues. The V gene lost 3 bases and the J gene lost 0 bases, with 11 bases spanning the gap. The V gene's germline CDR1 is ENHRY and CDR2 SYGVKD. This CDR3 is CAISDGGLMNTEAFF. The CDR3 DNA sequence: TGTGCCATCAGTGACGGAGGTCTCATGAACACTGAAGCTTTCTTT.

V gene TRBV7-2 combines with J gene TRBJ2-5; tentatively, D is TRBD2 (6 bases). Trimming shortened V by 5 bases and J by 5 bases, and 24 bases separated the two germline ends. CDR3 length: 17 residues. Germline CDR1 SGHTA, CDR2 FQGNSA. Written as DNA, the CDR3 is TGTGCCAGCAGCAATTCTCCCGGGACCCCTGGGAGGGAGACCCAGTACTTC. Its protein is CASSNSPGTPGRETQYF.

This chain uses TRBV28 with TRBJ1-2; D not resolved. CDR1 MDHEN and CDR2 SYDVKM come from the germline V gene. V lost 10 bases and J lost 4, with 16 bases in between. The CDR3 is made up of 13 amino acids. In DNA, the CDR3 is TGTGCCACCCGCCCCGCGGGGATCTATGGCTACACCTTC. This gives the protein CATRPAGIYGYTF.

This chain links TRBV7-2 with TRBJ2-5; TRBD2 aligns across 7 bases. J lost 7 bases, V lost 1 base, and 3 bases had no gene match. Germline V CDR1 and CDR2: SGHTA, FQGNSA. The CDR3 runs to 13 residues. The CDR3 DNA follows: TGTGCCAGCAGCTTAGGGACTAGGGTGACCCAGTACTTC. Amino acid sequence: CASSLGTRVTQYF.

This rearrangement joins TRBV6-1 to TRBJ2-7; tentatively, D is TRBD2 (6 bases). Germline V gives CDR1 MNHNS, CDR2 SASEGT. The length of the CDR3 is 14 residues. The V end lost 3 bases, the J end lost 5 bases, and 14 bases lay between the germline ends. CDR3 bases: TGTGCCAGCAGTGAGACGTGGGTAGCGGACGAGCAGTACTTC. Translation gives CASSETWVADEQYF.

This sequence joins TRBV7-9 and TRBJ1-1; 11 nucleotides agree with TRBD1. Germline values: CDR1 SEHNR, CDR2 FQNEAQ (reference sequence). The CDR3 is 16 residues long. Losses at the gene ends were 4 bases for V and 7 bases for J; bases not matched to a gene: 11. In DNA, the CDR3 is TGTGCCAGCAGCTACTCCGGGACAGGGGGTGCTCGTGAAGCTTTCTTT. It codes for CASSYSGTGGAREAFF.

The rearrangement uses TRBV2 and TRBJ2-5; 8 bases are shared with TRBD2. In germline, CDR1 is SNHLY, CDR2 FYNNEI. This CDR3 spans 13 amino acids. Unmatched junction bases numbered 4, after V lost 6 bases and J lost 4 bases. CDR3 in amino acids: CASRELAGETQYF. CDR3 bases: TGTGCCAGCAGGGAGCTAGCGGGAGAGACCCAGTACTTC.

The count of this clone is one. V gene TRBV6-1 combines with J gene TRBJ1-2; D possibly corresponds to TRBD1 (5 bases). The ends were cut back, 2 bases at V and 2 bases at J, with 12 bases in the middle. There are 15 residues in the CDR3. Germline CDR1 reads MNHNS; CDR2 reads SASEGT. The CDR3 nucleotides are TGTGCCAGCAGTGAAACTTCGACAGCCAACTATGGCTACACCTTC. Its protein is CASSETSTANYGYTF.

CDR3 protein: CASSTGTSGTDTQYF. The CDR3 DNA sequence: TGTGCCAGCAGCACCGGGACTAGCGGAACAGATACGCAGTATTTT. The chain carries TRBV9 and TRBJ2-3; TRBD2 matches at 11 bases. CDR1 is SGDLS and CDR2 is YYNGEE in the germline V gene. This CDR3 region has 15 residues. V trimming: 4 bases; J trimming: 3 bases; junction bases outside the gene matches: 4.

This sequence joins TRBV5-4 and TRBJ2-3; TRBD1 might be the D (6 bases). The CDR3 runs 15 residues. Trimming stripped 4 bases from V and 2 bases from J, with 14 bases between. CDR1 and CDR2 from the germline V gene are SGHNT and YYREEE (reference sequence). CDR3 residues: CASSLDRHTTDTQYF. In DNA, the CDR3 is TGTGCCAGCAGCCTCGACAGGCATACCACAGATACGCAGTATTTT.

The V and J genes are TRBV7-6 and TRBJ2-7; 8 bases agree with TRBD2. Germline-derived CDR1 and CDR2 are SGHVS and FNYEAQ. The CDR3 spans 15 residues. Trimming cost V 1 base and J 7 bases; bases outside gene matches: 9. Written as DNA, the CDR3 is TGTGCCAGCAGCTTAGGAACGGGAGGGCAGGGTGAGCAGTACTTC. Protein: CASSLGTGGQGEQYF.

The chain joins TRBV2 to TRBJ1-1; no clear D gene. There are 13 residues in the CDR3. Germline V gene data show CDR1 as SNHLY and CDR2 as FYNNEI. Trimming cost V 2 bases and J 8 bases, with 12 bases left between them. The CDR3 spells CASSEIAAGEAFF. CDR3 in DNA: TGTGCCAGCAGTGAAATCGCGGCGGGGGAAGCTTTCTTT.